This TCR beta chain comes out of a study of shared clonotypes between healthy human individuals. The method was immunoSEQ multiplex PCR; TCRdb's version includes in-frame clones alone and lacks a portion of them. The sample holds approximately 2.5 million clones, more than 80% seen once. CDR3 length: 15 amino acids. V lost 0 bases to trimming and J lost 4 bases; unmatched junction nucleotides: 4. CDR1 is SGHNT, CDR2 YENEEA, per germline. V usage is TRBV11-3 and J usage is TRBJ2-3, with 7 bases fitting TRBD1. Material for sequencing was naive CD4+ T cells sorted from blood. Subset denoted: CD45RA+ positively selected. The clonotype comes from a man aged 18 to 30 in good health. The CDR3 here is CASSLDGRGSDTQYF. The CDR3 nucleotides read TGTGCCAGCAGCTTAGACGGCAGGGGGTCAGATACGCAGTATTTT. Using reference TRBV11-3 and TRBJ2-3 for the parts outside the CDR3, the full variable domain is EAGVVQSPRYKIIEKKQPVAFWCNPISGHNTLYWYLQNLGQGPELLIRYENEEAVDDSQLPKDRFSAERLKGVDSTLKIQPAELGDSAVYLCASSLDGRGSDTQYFGPGTRLTVL.